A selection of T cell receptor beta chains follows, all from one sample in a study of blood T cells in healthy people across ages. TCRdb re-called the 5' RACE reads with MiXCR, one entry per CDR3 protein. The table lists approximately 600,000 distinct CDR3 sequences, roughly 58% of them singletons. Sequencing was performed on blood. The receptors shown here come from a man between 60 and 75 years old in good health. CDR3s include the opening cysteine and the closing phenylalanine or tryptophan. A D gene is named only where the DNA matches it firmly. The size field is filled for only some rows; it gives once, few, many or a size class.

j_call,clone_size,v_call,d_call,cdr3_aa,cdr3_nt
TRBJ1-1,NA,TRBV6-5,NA,CASSYGVGTTEAFF,TGTGCCAGCAGTTATGGCGTCGGGACCACTGAAGCTTTCTTT
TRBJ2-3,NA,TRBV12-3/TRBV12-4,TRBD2,CASSLGLAGGWTDTQYF,TGTGCCAGCAGTTTGGGGCTAGCGGGGGGGTGGACAGATACGCAGTATTTT
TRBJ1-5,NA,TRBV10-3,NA,CAISESTGLQPQHF,TGTGCCATCAGTGAGTCGACTGGGCTTCAGCCCCAGCATTTT
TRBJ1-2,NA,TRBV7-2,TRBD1,CASSLDGTGATVNYGYTF,TGTGCCAGCAGCTTAGACGGGACAGGAGCAACCGTTAACTATGGCTACACCTTC
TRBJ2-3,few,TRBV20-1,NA,CSKPGDSTDTQYF,TGCAGCAAACCGGGGGACAGCACAGATACGCAGTATTTT
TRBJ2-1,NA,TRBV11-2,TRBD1,CASSITTGVTEQFF,TGTGCCAGCAGCATAACAACAGGGGTTACTGAGCAGTTCTTC
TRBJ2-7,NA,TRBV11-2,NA,CASSLLTRLAHNNEQYF,TGTGCCAGCAGCTTATTAACGCGGCTAGCGCACAACAATGAGCAGTACTTC
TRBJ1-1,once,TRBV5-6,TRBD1,CASSLRPGGAGTEAFF,TGTGCCAGCAGCTTGAGGCCAGGGGGCGCGGGCACTGAAGCTTTCTTT
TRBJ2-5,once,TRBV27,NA,CASSSGGQPTYQETQYF,TGTGCCAGCAGCTCCGGGGGCCAACCTACCTATCAAGAGACCCAGTACTTC
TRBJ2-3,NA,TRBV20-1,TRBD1,CSAPTGGRDTQYF,TGCAGTGCCCCGACAGGGGGGAGAGATACGCAGTATTTT
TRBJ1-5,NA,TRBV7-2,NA,CASSLRSSNQPQHF,TGTGCCAGCAGCTTAAGGAGTAGCAATCAGCCCCAGCATTTT
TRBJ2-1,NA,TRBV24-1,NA,CATSAPGGQFYNEQFF,TGTGCCACCAGTGCCCCCGGGGGGCAGTTCTACAATGAGCAGTTCTTC
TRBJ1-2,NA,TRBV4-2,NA,CASSQDLVGVIGYGYTF,TGTGCCAGCAGCCAAGATCTCGTGGGGGTAATTGGCTATGGCTACACCTTC
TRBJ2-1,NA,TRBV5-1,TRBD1,CASRVGTGYNEQFF,TGCGCCAGCAGGGTCGGGACAGGGTACAATGAGCAGTTCTTC
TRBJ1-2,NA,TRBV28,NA,CAGSVKNYGYTF,TGTGCCGGCAGCGTGAAAAACTATGGCTACACCTTC
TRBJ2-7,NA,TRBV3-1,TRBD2,CASTLAGDPYEQYF,TGTGCCAGCACCCTAGCGGGGGATCCCTACGAGCAGTACTTC
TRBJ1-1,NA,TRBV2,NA,CASHRRVEAFF,TGTGCCAGCCACCGTAGGGTCGAAGCTTTCTTT
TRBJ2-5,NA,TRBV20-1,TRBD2,CSARDPAGGYQETQYF,TGCAGTGCTAGAGACCCAGCGGGGGGGTACCAAGAGACCCAGTACTTC
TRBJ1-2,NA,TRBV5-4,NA,CASSTNRKVYGYTF,TGTGCCAGCAGCACCAACAGGAAAGTCTATGGCTACACCTTC
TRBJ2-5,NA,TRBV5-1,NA,CASSPSSLETQYF,TGCGCCAGCAGCCCATCCTCCTTAGAGACCCAGTACTTC
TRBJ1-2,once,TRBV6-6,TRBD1,CASSWAGGNGYTF,TGTGCCAGCAGTTGGGCAGGGGGCAATGGCTACACCTTC
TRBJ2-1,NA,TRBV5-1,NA,CASSFARGETQFF,TGCGCCAGCAGCTTCGCCCGAGGGGAGACCCAGTTCTTC
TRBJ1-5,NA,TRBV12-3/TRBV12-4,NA,CASSLATDNQPQHF,TGTGCCAGCAGTTTAGCGACAGACAATCAGCCCCAGCATTTT
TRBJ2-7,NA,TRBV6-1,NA,CASSVRDYEQYF,TGTGCCAGCAGTGTCAGGGACTACGAGCAGTACTTC
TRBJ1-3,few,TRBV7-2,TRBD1,CASSVRQGTGNTIYF,TGTGCCAGCAGCGTAAGACAGGGAACTGGAAACACCATATATTTT
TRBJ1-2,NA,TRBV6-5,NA,CASRLDGEYGYTF,TGTGCCAGCAGATTAGACGGAGAGTATGGCTACACCTTC
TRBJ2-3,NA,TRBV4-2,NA,CASSQAARGTTQYF,TGTGCCAGCAGCCAAGCGGCTAGAGGGACCACGCAGTATTTT
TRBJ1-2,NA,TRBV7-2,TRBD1,CASSPPGQGGYTF,TGTGCCAGCAGCCCCCCGGGACAGGGGGGCTACACCTTC
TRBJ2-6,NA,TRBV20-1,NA,CSARALENSGANVLTF,TGCAGTGCTAGAGCCCTGGAGAACTCTGGGGCCAACGTCCTGACTTTC
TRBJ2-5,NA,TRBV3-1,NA,CASSPPVRETQCF,TGTGCCAGCAGCCCGCCTGTTAGGGAGACCCAGTGCTTC
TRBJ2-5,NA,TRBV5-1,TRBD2,CASSIGTSGGREYF,TGCGCCAGCAGCATCGGGACTAGCGGGGGCCGAGAGTACTTC
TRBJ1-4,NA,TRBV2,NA,CASSEGRNEKLFF,TGTGCCAGCAGTGAAGGCCGGAATGAAAAACTGTTTTTT
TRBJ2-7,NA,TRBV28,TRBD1,CASRLAGGQKYEQYF,TGTGCCAGCAGACTTGCAGGGGGTCAAAAGTACGAGCAGTACTTC
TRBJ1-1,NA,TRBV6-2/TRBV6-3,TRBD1,CASSQQGYTEAFF,TGTGCCAGCAGTCAACAGGGGTACACCGAAGCTTTCTTT
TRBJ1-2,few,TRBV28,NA,CASSFPGNYGYTF,TGTGCCAGCAGTTTTCCGGGAAACTATGGCTACACCTTC
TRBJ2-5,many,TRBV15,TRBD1,CATSRTGSKETQYF,TGTGCCACCAGCAGGACAGGGTCAAAGGAGACCCAGTACTTC
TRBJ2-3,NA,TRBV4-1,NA,CASSQDIGYNTQYF,TGCGCCAGCAGCCAAGATATAGGGTACAATACGCAGTATTTT
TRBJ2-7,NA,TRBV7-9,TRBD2,CASSLRGDHSYEQYF,TGTGCCAGCAGCCTCCGGGGGGACCACTCCTACGAGCAGTACTTC
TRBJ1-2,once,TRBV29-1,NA,CSVARGSYGYTF,TGCAGCGTCGCTAGGGGTTCCTATGGCTACACCTTC
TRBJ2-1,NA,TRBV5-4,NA,CASSLFGSYNEQFF,TGTGCCAGCAGCTTGTTTGGATCCTACAATGAGCAGTTCTTC
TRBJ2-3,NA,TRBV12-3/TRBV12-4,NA,CASSFRGWRDTQYF,TGTGCCAGCAGTTTCCGGGGGTGGAGAGATACGCAGTATTTT
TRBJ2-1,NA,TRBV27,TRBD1,CASSARGPEQFF,TGTGCCAGCAGTGCCAGGGGGCCTGAGCAGTTCTTC
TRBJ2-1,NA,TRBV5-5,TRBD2,CASGKTSGGMNEQFF,TGTGCCAGCGGGAAGACTAGCGGGGGGATGAATGAGCAGTTCTTC
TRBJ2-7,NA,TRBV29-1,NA,CSVEMDRPYEQYF,TGCAGCGTTGAAATGGACAGACCCTACGAGCAGTACTTC
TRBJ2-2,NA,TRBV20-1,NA,CSTREGASTGELFF,TGCAGTACTAGAGAAGGGGCAAGTACCGGGGAGCTGTTTTTT